Detailed here is one TCR beta chain. These data belong to a study of blood T cell repertoires in COVID-19. Data came from immunoSEQ multiplex PCR; TCRdb stores just in-frame clones and leaves some out. The sample lists about 60,000 clones, 75% to 90% occurring once. The source is a human donor with acute or convalescent COVID-19. The donor label of this sample is uncertain. Material: peripheral blood.

CDR3 nucleotides: TGTGCCAGCAGCAAATGTCGGGACTATGGCTACACCTTC. Its protein is CASSKCRDYGYTF. This chain joins TRBV21-1 and TRBJ1-2. TRBV21-1 is listed as a pseudogene. The CDR3 is made up of 13 amino acids.